Shown below are 9 T cell receptor beta chains from a single sample sequenced in a study of identical twins (dated by TCRdb to about 2016). To prepare the library, 5' RACE was applied. TCRdb names Illumina HiSeq 2000 as the instrument used. The public reads were quality trimmed at Q25 with fastp and then assembled into clones with MiXCR by TCRdb, keeping productive beta chains. Here each entry gathers all rows of one CDR3 protein and keeps the most common genes and DNA. Present in this sample are over 250,000 distinct CDR3 sequences, roughly 8.6% of which were seen just once. In total, the top ten clones hold approximately 7% of the sample. These same records also appear under a second study, on yellow fever vaccine responses in identical twins.

Source material: CD8+ T cells sorted from blood. The source is a woman under 30 in good health.

About this clonotype: Just one base apart from a much larger clone, this may be a read error. The chain has TRBV2 and TRBJ2-6; D is unclear. Per germline, CDR1 SNHLY and CDR2 FYNNEI. This CDR3 region has 15 residues. The DNA of the CDR3 is TGTGCCAGAAGTGAACAGCCGATGGGGGCCAACGTCCTGACTTTC. Protein product: CARSEQPMGANVLTF.

Many counts were recorded for this clonotype. The chain is built from TRBV4-3 and TRBJ1-5, with D hard to call. CDR1 LGHNA and CDR2 YSLEER come from the germline V gene. V was shortened by 0 bases and J by 5 bases, with 11 bases between the two germline ends. The CDR3 has 15 residues. The CDR3 loop reads CASSQEVSVDQPQHF. The CDR3 DNA follows: TGCGCCAGCAGCCAAGAAGTGTCTGTGGATCAGCCCCAGCATTTT.

This chain uses TRBV4-3 with TRBJ2-1; D is possibly TRBD2 (5 bases). The CDR3 is 17 amino acids. Trimming stripped 5 bases from V and 0 bases from J, with 17 bases between. Per the germline V gene, CDR1 is LGHNA and CDR2 is YSLEER. The CDR3 sequence: CASSYLAECGSYNEQFF. CDR3 coding DNA: TGCGCCAGCAGCTACCTAGCCGAGTGCGGCTCCTACAATGAGCAGTTCTTC.

This clonotype was observed a handful of times. The V call is TRBV11-2, the J call TRBJ2-1; 10 bases are shared with TRBD2. CDR1 and CDR2 from the germline V gene are SGHAT and FQNNGV. After removal of 5 bases from V and 0 bases from J, the junction contained 4 bases not matched to a gene. The CDR3 has 16 residues. The CDR3 DNA reads as TGTGCCAGCAGCAGATTAGCGGGGGGCTCCTACAATGAGCAGTTCTTC. Its translation is CASSRLAGGSYNEQFF.

This sequence joins TRBV14 and TRBJ2-7; 13 nucleotides match TRBD2. With 4 bases clipped from V and 2 bases from J, the junction kept 2 bases outside the gene matches. CDR1 SGHDN and CDR2 FVKESK come from the germline V gene. This CDR3 spans 15 amino acids. This CDR3 reads CASSPTSGGAYEQYF. The CDR3 bases are TGTGCCAGCAGCCCCACTAGCGGGGGGGCCTACGAGCAGTACTTC.

The DNA of the CDR3 is TGTGCCAGCAGTTTCAGGGACAGGGGGCTCGATAACCAGCCCCAGCATTTT. Translated, it gives CASSFRDRGLDNQPQHF. The chain joins TRBV28 to TRBJ1-5; TRBD1 agrees at 12 bases. V shed 3 bases and J 7 bases; nucleotides not matched to a gene: 10. This CDR3 has 17 residues. Germline lookup yields CDR1 MDHEN and CDR2 SYDVKM.

V and J are TRBV12-3 or TRBV12-4 and TRBJ2-3; D uncertain. The CDR3 runs to 14 residues. V gave up 4 bases and J gave up 4 bases, with 12 bases separating them. CDR3 DNA sequence: TGTGCCAGCAGTTCCCTCGAGTTCCCAGATACGCAGTATTTT. Amino acid sequence: CASSSLEFPDTQYF.

This clonotype was observed a handful of times. The chain is built from TRBV6-1 and TRBJ1-4; D gene uncertain. Germline V lookup: CDR1 MNHNS, CDR2 SASEGT. The CDR3 runs 16 residues. V shed 1 base and J shed 4 bases, with 13 bases lying between them. The CDR3 region is CASSEGEVGINEKLFF. The CDR3 nucleotides read TGTGCCAGCAGTGAAGGAGAGGTGGGGATTAATGAAAAACTGTTTTTT.

The chain has TRBV29-1 and TRBJ1-3; possibly TRBD1 for D (5 bases). V lost 2 bases to trimming and J lost 3 bases, with 20 bases between them. This CDR3 is 17 amino acids long. Germline-derived CDR1 and CDR2 are SQVTM and ANQGSEA. The CDR3 bases are TGCAGCGTTGAAAGTGCCGGGACGACACTTAGTGGAAACACCATATATTTT. This codes for CSVESAGTTLSGNTIYF.